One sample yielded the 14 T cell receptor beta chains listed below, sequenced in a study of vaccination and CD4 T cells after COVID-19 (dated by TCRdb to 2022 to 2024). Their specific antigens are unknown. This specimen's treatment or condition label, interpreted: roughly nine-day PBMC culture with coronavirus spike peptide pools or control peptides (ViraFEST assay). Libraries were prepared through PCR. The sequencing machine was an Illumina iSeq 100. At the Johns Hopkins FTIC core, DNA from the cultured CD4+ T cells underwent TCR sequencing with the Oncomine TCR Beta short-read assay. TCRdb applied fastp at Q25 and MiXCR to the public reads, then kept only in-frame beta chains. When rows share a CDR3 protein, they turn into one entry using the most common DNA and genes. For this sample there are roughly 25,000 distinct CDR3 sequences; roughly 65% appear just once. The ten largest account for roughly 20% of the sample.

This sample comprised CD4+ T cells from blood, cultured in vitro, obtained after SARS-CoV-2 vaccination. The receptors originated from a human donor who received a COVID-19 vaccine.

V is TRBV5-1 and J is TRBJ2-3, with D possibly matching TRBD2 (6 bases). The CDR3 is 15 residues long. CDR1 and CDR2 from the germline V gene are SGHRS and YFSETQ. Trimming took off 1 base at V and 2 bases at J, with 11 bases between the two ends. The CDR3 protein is CASSLNAGTTDTQYF. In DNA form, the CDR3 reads TGCGCCAGCAGCTTGAACGCGGGAACCACAGATACGCAGTATTTT.

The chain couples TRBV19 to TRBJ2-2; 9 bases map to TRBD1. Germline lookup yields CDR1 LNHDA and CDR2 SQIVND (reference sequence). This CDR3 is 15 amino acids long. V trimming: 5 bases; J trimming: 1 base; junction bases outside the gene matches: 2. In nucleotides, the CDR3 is TGTGCCAGTAGTCGGACAGGGGAGAACACCGGGGAGCTGTTTTTT. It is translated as CASSRTGENTGELFF. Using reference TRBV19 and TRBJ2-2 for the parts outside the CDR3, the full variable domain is DGGITQSPKYLFRKEGQNVTLSCEQNLNHDAMYWYRQDPGQGLRLIYYSQIVNDFQKGDIAEGYSVSREKKESFPLTVTSAQKNPTAFYLCASSRTGENTGELFFGEGSRLTVL.

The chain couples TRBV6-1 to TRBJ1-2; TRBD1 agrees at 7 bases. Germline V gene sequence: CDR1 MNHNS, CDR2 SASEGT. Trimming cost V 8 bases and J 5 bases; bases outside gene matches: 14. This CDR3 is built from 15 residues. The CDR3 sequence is CASGRTGPASYGYTF. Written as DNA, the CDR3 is TGTGCCAGCGGGAGGACAGGCCCCGCATCATATGGCTACACCTTC.

The CDR3 protein is CATSRGSGGAQYF. The CDR3 coding sequence is TGTGCCACCAGCAGAGGATCGGGAGGGGCTCAGTACTTC. The gene calls are TRBV15 and TRBJ2-4, with TRBD2 matching 8 bases. Germline V CDR1 and CDR2: LNHNV, YYDKDF (reference sequence). This CDR3 region has 13 residues. Trimming took 1 base from V and 12 from J; bases not matched to a gene: 5.

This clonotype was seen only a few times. The CDR3 DNA follows: TGTGCCAGCAGTTACGGCTTACGGGGACCCGATCAGCCCCAGCATTTT. It is translated as CASSYGLRGPDQPQHF. The rearrangement uses TRBV6-5 and TRBJ1-5; D might be TRBD1 (5 bases). V was shortened by 2 bases and J by 5 bases, with 16 bases between the two germline ends. Germline-derived CDR1 and CDR2 are MNHEY and SVGAGI. This CDR3 contains 16 residues.

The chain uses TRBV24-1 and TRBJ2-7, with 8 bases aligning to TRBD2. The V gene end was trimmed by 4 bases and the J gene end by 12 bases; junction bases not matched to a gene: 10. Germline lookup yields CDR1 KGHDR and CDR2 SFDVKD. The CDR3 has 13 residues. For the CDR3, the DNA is TGTGCCACCAGTGACCCCTGGACGGGGACTAGGTACTTC. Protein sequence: CATSDPWTGTRYF.

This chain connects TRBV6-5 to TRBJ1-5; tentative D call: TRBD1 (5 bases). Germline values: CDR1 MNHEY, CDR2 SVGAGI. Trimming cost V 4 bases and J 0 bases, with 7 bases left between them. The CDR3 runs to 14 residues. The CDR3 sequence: CASSSGYSNQPQHF. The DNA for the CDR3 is TGTGCCAGCAGTTCAGGGTATAGCAATCAGCCCCAGCATTTT.

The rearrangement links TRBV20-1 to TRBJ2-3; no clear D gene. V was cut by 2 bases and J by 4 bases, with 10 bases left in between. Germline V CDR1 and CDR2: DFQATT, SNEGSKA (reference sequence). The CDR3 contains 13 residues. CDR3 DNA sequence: TGCAGTGCTAGACGAGACGGATCAGATACGCAGTATTTT. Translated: CSARRDGSDTQYF.

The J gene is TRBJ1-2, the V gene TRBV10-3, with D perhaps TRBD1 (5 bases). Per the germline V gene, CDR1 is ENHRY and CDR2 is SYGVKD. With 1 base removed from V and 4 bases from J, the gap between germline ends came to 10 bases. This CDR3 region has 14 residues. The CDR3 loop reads CAISEFDSFYGYTF. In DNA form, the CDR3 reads TGTGCCATCAGTGAGTTTGACAGCTTCTATGGCTACACCTTC.

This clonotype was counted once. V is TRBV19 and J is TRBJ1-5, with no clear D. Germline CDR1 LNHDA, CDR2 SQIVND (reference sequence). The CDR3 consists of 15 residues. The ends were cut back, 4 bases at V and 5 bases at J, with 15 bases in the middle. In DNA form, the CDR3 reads TGTGCCAGTAGTACCGGTCCCCTGAACGATCAGCCCCAGCATTTT. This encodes CASSTGPLNDQPQHF.

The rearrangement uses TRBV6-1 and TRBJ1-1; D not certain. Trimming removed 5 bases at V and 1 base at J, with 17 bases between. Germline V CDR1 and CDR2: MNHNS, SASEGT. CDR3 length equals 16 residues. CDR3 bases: TGTGCCAGCAGTCATCTGCCGAGTCATTCGAACACTGAAGCTTTCTTT. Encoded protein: CASSHLPSHSNTEAFF.

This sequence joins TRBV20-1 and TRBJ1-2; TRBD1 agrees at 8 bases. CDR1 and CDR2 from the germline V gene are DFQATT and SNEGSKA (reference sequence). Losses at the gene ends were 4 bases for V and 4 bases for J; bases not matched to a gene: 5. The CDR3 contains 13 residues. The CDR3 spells CSANGQGTYGYTF. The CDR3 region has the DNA TGCAGTGCTAATGGACAGGGAACCTATGGCTACACCTTC.

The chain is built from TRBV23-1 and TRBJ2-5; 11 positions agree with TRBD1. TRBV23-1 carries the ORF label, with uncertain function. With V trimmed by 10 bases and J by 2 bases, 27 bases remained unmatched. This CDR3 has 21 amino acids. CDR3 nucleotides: TGCGCCACCCAGGAGGGAACCGGGAGTGGGGTCCGGGACAGGGGGCAAGAGACCCAGTACTTC. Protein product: CATQEGTGSGVRDRGQETQYF.

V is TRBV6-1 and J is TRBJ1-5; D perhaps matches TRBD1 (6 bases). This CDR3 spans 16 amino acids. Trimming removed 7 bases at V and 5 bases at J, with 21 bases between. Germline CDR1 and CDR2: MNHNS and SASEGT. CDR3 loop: CASTDTGAGRDQPQHF. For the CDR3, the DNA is TGTGCCAGCACCGATACGGGGGCAGGGCGAGATCAGCCCCAGCATTTT.